These 6 T cell receptor beta chains were sequenced from one sample in a study of T cell repertoires in cytomegalovirus infection. MiXCR, run by TCRdb on the reads, gives a single entry per CDR3 protein. The sample shows some 600,000 distinct CDR3 sequences, around 24% of them seen only once. Sequences were obtained from CD8+ T cells from PBMCs. The receptors were sampled from a human donor in good health (CMV status not recorded). Some clones in this sample may be carry-over from other donors' samples.

A few counts support this clonotype. This sequence joins TRBV12-3 or TRBV12-4 and TRBJ2-1, with D possibly being TRBD1 or TRBD2 (7 bases each). This CDR3 spans 11 amino acids. Trimming stripped 6 bases from V and 11 bases from J, with 11 bases between. CDR3 residues: CASRQGGQQFF. The CDR3 DNA follows: TGTGCCAGCAGGCAGGGGGGGCAGCAGTTCTTC.

This clonotype was counted ten times or more. The chain joins TRBV7-9 to TRBJ2-5, with TRBD1 identical over 9 bases. Germline V gene data show CDR1 as SEHNR and CDR2 as FQNEAQ (reference sequence). V shed 5 bases and J 4 bases; nucleotides not matched to a gene: 8. This CDR3 comprises 15 residues. CDR3 sequence (DNA): TGTGCCAGCAGCCTCCGGGACAGGGTAGGAGAGACCCAGTACTTC. Translation gives CASSLRDRVGETQYF.

There are many counts of this clonotype. The CDR3 protein is CASSLTDSPNEQFF. For the CDR3, the DNA is TGTGCCAGCAGCTTAACAGATTCCCCCAATGAGCAGTTCTTC. This chain connects TRBV11-3 to TRBJ2-1; D is unresolved. Germline-derived CDR1 and CDR2 are SGHNT and YENEEA. This CDR3 contains 14 residues. Trimming stripped 2 bases from V and 6 bases from J, with 11 bases between. Looking up the rest from reference TRBV11-3 and TRBJ2-1 gives the full variable domain: EAGVVQSPRYKIIEKKQPVAFWCNPISGHNTLYWYLQNLGQGPELLIRYENEEAVDDSQLPKDRFSAERLKGVDSTLKIQPAELGDSAVYLCASSLTDSPNEQFFGPGTRLTVL.

Only a few counts were recorded for this clonotype. The rearrangement uses TRBV19 and TRBJ1-1, with D maybe TRBD1 (5 bases). Trimming pared 4 bases from V and 11 bases from J, leaving 20 bases between. The CDR3 spans 14 residues. CDR1 is LNHDA, CDR2 SQIVND, per germline (reference sequence). CDR3 in DNA: TGTGCCAGTAGTAGAAGTGGGGCGCAGGTGGGGGCTTTCTTT. Amino acids: CASSRSGAQVGAFF.

This clonotype has a count of ten or more. This sequence joins TRBV12-3 or TRBV12-4 and TRBJ2-1; D uncertain. CDR3 size: 14 residues. Trimming pared 5 bases from V and 0 bases from J, leaving 8 bases between. Here the CDR3 DNA reads TGTGCCAGCAGTGGCGGACCCTCCTACAATGAGCAGTTCTTC. Its protein is CASSGGPSYNEQFF.

This clonotype has just a few counts. V usage is TRBV14 and J usage is TRBJ1-1; 8 bases line up with TRBD1. J lost 6 bases, V lost 4 bases, and 19 bases had no gene match. This CDR3 region has 18 residues. Germline V gene data show CDR1 as SGHDN and CDR2 as FVKESK. The CDR3 protein is CASSPRVRTGGNLAEAFF. For the CDR3, the DNA is TGTGCCAGCAGCCCCCGTGTTAGAACAGGGGGAAATTTGGCTGAAGCTTTCTTT.